This T cell receptor (beta chain) was recorded in a study of Graves' ophthalmopathy and Graves' hyperthyroidism. Looking at the study overall: Investigators collected peripheral blood at initial diagnosis, before any treatment was given.

Trimming removed 2 bases from V and 2 bases from J; junction bases left unmatched: 9. This CDR3 spans 19 amino acids. CDR1 is SGHVS, CDR2 FQNEAQ, per germline. RNA served as the template for amplifying TCR beta CDR3 regions. Scientists carried out first-round RT-PCR using HTBI primers and then a second-round multiplex PCR. TCRdb reprocessed the multiplex PCR reads with MiXCR, giving one entry per CDR3 protein. The sample lists about 210,000 distinct CDR3 sequences, 25% to 30% occurring once. This clonotype was observed at least ten times. The source material was peripheral blood. The receptor's source is a man aged 50 or older with Graves' ophthalmopathy. The chain couples TRBV7-8 to TRBJ2-2, with 12 bases lining up with TRBD2. CDR3 nucleotides: TGTGCCAGCAGCTTAAGGCTCCTAGCGGGAGGGCCAAACACCGGGGAGCTGTTTTTT. Residues: CASSLRLLAGGPNTGELFF.